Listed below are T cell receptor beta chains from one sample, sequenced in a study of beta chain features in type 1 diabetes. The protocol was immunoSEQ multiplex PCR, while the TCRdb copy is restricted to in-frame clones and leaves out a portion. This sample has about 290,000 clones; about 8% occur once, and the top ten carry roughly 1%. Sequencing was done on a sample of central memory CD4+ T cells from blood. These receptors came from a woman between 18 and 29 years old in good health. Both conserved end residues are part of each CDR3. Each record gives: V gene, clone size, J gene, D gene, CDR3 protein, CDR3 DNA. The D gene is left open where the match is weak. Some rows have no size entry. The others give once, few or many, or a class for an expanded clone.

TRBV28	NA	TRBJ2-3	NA	CASSSHRAGEADTQYF	TGTGCCAGCAGTTCACACAGGGCTGGGGAGGCAGATACGCAGTATTTT
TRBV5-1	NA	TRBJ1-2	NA	CASSPGEGVGYGYTF	TGCGCCAGCAGCCCCGGTGAAGGGGTGGGCTATGGCTACACCTTC
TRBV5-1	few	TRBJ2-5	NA	CASSLSVGMETQYF	TGCGCCAGCAGCTTGAGTGTCGGTATGGAGACCCAGTACTTC
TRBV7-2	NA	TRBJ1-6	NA	CASSLYGARGKSLHF	TGTGCCAGCAGCTTATATGGGGCCAGGGGAAAATCCCTCCACTTT
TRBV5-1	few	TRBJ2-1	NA	CASSLGYLSYNEQFF	TGCGCCAGCAGCTTGGGCTATTTAAGCTACAATGAGCAGTTCTTC
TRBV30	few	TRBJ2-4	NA	CAWRVGYKNIQYF	TGTGCCTGGAGGGTAGGGTACAAAAACATTCAGTACTTC
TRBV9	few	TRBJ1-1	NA	CASSVAVRTEAFF	TGTGCCAGCAGCGTTGCGGTGAGAACTGAAGCTTTCTTT
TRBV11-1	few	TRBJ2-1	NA	CASSTHTGYEQFF	TGTGCCAGCAGCACCCACACAGGGTATGAGCAGTTCTTC
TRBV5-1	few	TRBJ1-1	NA	CASTLGRGNTEAFF	TGCGCCAGCACCTTAGGGAGGGGTAACACTGAAGCTTTCTTT
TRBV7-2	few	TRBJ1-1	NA	CASSSGANQNTEAFF	TGTGCCAGCAGCTCCGGAGCTAATCAGAACACTGAAGCTTTCTTT
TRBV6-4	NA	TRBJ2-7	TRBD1	CASSRTGASYEQYF	TGTGCCAGCAGTCGGACAGGGGCCTCCTACGAGCAGTACTTC
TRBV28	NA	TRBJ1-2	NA	CASSLGGKHFNYGYTF	TGTGCCAGCAGTTTGGGCGGGAAGCATTTTAACTATGGCTACACCTTC
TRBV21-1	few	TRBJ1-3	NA	CASSNEGEPSRNTIYF	TGTGCCAGCAGCAATGAAGGAGAACCCTCTCGAAACACCATATATTTT
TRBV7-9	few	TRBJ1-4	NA	CASSFAEKLFF	TGTGCCAGCAGCTTCGCTGAAAAACTGTTTTTT
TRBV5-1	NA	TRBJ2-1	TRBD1	CASSLAGQEVNEQFF	TGCGCCAGCAGCTTGGCGGGACAGGAGGTAAATGAGCAGTTCTTC
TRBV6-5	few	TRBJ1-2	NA	CASSLRGVYGYTF	TGTGCCAGCAGCCTCCGGGGGGTCTATGGCTACACCTTC
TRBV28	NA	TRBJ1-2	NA	CASSDVERYGYTF	TGTGCCAGCAGTGACGTAGAACGCTATGGCTACACCTTC
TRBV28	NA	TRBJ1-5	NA	CASSPITEPQHF	TGTGCCAGCAGTCCCATCACTGAGCCCCAGCATTTT
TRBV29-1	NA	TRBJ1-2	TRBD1	CSVLQGASGKGSYTF	TGCAGCGTTCTTCAGGGGGCATCCGGGAAGGGTAGCTACACCTTC
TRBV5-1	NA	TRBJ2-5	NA	CASSLAARAGETQYF	TGCGCCAGCAGCTTGGCCGCCAGGGCGGGGGAGACCCAGTACTTC
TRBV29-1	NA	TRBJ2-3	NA	CSVDPGPDTQYF	TGCAGCGTTGACCCCGGCCCAGATACGCAGTATTTT
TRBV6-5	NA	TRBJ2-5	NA	CASSYSARSPQYF	TGTGCCAGCAGTTACTCCGCCCGCAGCCCCCAGTACTTC
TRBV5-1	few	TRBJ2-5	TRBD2	CASRRAGKQTQYF	TGCGCCAGCAGACGAGCGGGGAAACAGACCCAGTACTTC
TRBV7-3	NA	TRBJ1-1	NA	CALGGAMNTEAFF	TGTGCCTTAGGAGGGGCAATGAACACTGAAGCTTTCTTT
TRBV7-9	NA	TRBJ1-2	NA	CASSLASGAGYTF	TGTGCCAGCAGCTTAGCGTCAGGGGCCGGCTACACCTTC
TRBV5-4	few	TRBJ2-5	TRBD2	CASSPTSGGARETQYF	TGTGCCAGCAGCCCCACTAGCGGGGGGGCCCGTGAGACCCAGTACTTC
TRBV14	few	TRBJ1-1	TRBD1	CASSPWTGVNTEAFF	TGTGCCAGCAGCCCGTGGACAGGGGTGAACACTGAAGCTTTCTTT
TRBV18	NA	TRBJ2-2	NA	CASSPRATGELFF	TGTGCCAGCTCACCTAGGGCCACCGGGGAGCTGTTTTTT
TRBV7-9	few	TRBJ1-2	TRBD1	CASSVSQGEGYTF	TGTGCCAGCAGCGTATCACAGGGGGAAGGCTACACCTTC
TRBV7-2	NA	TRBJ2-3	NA	CASASLDTQYF	TGTGCCAGCGCTTCCCTAGATACGCAGTATTTT
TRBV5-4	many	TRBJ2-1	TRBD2	CASRAASGGNEQFF	TGTGCCAGCAGGGCGGCTAGCGGGGGGAATGAGCAGTTCTTC
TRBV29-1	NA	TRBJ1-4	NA	CSASGEGEKLFF	TGCAGCGCCTCCGGCGAGGGTGAAAAACTGTTTTTT
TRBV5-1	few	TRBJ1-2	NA	CASSLESTAGYTF	TGCGCCAGCAGCTTGGAATCAACCGCTGGCTACACCTTC
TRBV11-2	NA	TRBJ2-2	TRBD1	CASNPRGQGLTGELFF	TGTGCCAGCAACCCAAGGGGACAGGGTCTCACCGGGGAGCTGTTTTTT
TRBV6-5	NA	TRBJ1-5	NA	CASSSQGAGNQPQHF	TGTGCCAGCAGTTCACAGGGAGCAGGCAATCAGCCCCAGCATTTT
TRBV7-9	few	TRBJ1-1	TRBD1	CASSLGTGGSLAEAFF	TGTGCCAGCAGCTTAGGGACAGGGGGAAGTTTGGCTGAAGCTTTCTTT
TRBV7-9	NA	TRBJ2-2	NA	CASSRDGATGELFF	TGTGCCAGCAGTCGAGACGGGGCCACCGGGGAGCTGTTTTTT
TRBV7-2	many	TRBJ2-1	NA	CASSPDRRNEQFF	TGTGCCAGCAGCCCCGACAGGAGGAATGAGCAGTTCTTC
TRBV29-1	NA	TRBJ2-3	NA	CSVEGGSTDTQYF	TGCAGCGTTGAGGGGGGAAGCACAGATACGCAGTATTTT
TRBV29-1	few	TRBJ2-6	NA	CSVELQSSGANVLTF	TGCAGCGTTGAATTACAGAGCTCTGGGGCCAACGTCCTGACTTTC
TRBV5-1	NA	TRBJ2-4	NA	CASSLTQGRDIQYF	TGCGCCAGCAGCTTGACACAGGGCCGGGACATTCAGTACTTC
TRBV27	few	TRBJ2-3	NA	CASAGGSTDTQYF	TGTGCCAGCGCTGGGGGGAGCACAGATACGCAGTATTTT
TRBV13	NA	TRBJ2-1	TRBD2	CASSLTSGRSSYNEQFF	TGTGCCAGCAGTCTAACTAGCGGGAGGAGCTCCTACAATGAGCAGTTCTTC